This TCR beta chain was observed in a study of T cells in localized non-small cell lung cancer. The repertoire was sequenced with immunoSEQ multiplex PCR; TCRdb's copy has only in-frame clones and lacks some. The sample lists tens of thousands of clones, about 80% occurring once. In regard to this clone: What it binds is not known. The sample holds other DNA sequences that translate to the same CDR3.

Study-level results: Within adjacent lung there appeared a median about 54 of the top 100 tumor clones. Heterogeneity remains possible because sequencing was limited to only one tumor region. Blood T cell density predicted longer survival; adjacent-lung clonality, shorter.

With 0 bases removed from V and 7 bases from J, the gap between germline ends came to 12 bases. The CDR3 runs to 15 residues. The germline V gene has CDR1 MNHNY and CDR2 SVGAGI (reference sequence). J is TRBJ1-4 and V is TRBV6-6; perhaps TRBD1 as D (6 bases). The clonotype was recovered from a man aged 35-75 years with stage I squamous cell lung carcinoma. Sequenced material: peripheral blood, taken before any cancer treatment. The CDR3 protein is CASSYSGGGGEKLFF. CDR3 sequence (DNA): TGTGCCAGCAGTTACTCAGGGGGAGGGGGTGAAAAACTGTTTTTT.